This T cell receptor beta chain appears in the sequencing data of a study of blood T cell repertoires in COVID-19. Sequencing used immunoSEQ multiplex PCR; TCRdb keeps in-frame clones, though not all of them. The sample carries approximately 250,000 clones, about 90% recorded once. The CDR3 runs to 14 residues. Germline CDR1 is SGHTA and CDR2 is FQGTGA. After removal of 2 bases from V and 5 bases from J, the junction contained 3 bases not matched to a gene. The clonotype comes from a woman in her twenties or thirties with acute COVID-19. Sequenced material: PBMCs or T cells enriched from blood (not recorded which). The chain has TRBV7-3 and TRBJ2-1; 7 bases are a match to TRBD2. CDR3 DNA sequence: TGTGCCAGCAGCTTAGGCGGGAGCAACAATGAGCAGTTCTTC. This gives the protein CASSLGGSNNEQFF.